Sequencing of this T cell receptor beta chain was carried out in a study of T-cell reconstitution after alpha-beta-depleted transplantation in children. A TCRbeta library incorporating unique molecular identifiers was prepared. TCRdb re-called the PCR reads through MiXCR, storing one row per CDR3 protein. Of a few hundred thousand distinct CDR3 sequences in the sample, roughly 20% were seen once. CDR3 length: 12 residues. V lost 4 bases and J 5 bases, leaving 11 bases between the germline ends. Germline CDR1 is SQVTM and CDR2 is ANQGSEA. This clonotype was sampled from a human donor who donated a stem cell graft to a child with acute myeloid leukemia. This rearrangement joins TRBV29-1 to TRBJ2-5; unclear D gene. The sample here was PBMCs from the stem cell graft donor, taken from the stem cell graft. This CDR3 is CSVVASSETQYF. CDR3 in DNA: TGCAGCGTTGTAGCATCCTCGGAGACCCAGTACTTC.